These 5 T cell receptor beta chains were sequenced from one sample in a study of T-cell memory formation after mild COVID-19. TCRdb processed the 5' RACE reads anew with MiXCR; each CDR3 protein has one entry. The sample yields about 470,000 distinct CDR3 sequences, about 23% seen once. The sample consisted of PBMCs or a T cell subset sorted from them (not recorded which). The source is an adult woman who had mild COVID-19 (a few samples of this study predate the infection). Cell type and time point are not known.

The gene calls are TRBV11-2 and TRBJ1-2; D is possibly TRBD1 (6 bases). CDR1 and CDR2 (germline): SGHAT, FQNNGV. The CDR3 length is 11 residues. V lost 5 bases and J 7 bases, leaving 8 bases between the germline ends. CDR3 sequence: CASSHRVGYTF. The CDR3 region has the DNA TGTGCCAGCAGCCACAGGGTTGGCTACACCTTC. Using reference TRBV11-2 and TRBJ1-2 for the parts outside the CDR3, the full variable domain is EAGVAQSPRYKIIEKRQSVAFWCNPISGHATLYWYQQILGQGPKLLIQFQNNGVVDDSQLPKDRFSAERLKGVDSTLKIQPAKLEDSAVYLCASSHRVGYTFGSGTRLTVV.

About this clonotype itself: The junction departs from germline at one end; a sequencing error may be responsible. The gene calls are TRBV7-3 and TRBJ2-7; D gene unclear. The CDR3 contains 13 residues. The germline CDR1 and CDR2 sequences are SGHTA and FQGTGA. CDR3 bases: TGTGCCAGCAGCTTACTGGCGTCCGCGGAAAGGCACTTC. Amino acid sequence: CASSLLASAERHF.

This clonotype was seen a few times. V usage is TRBV3-1 and J usage is TRBJ1-1, with 8 bases aligning to TRBD1. Looked up from germline, CDR1 is LGHDT and CDR2 is YNNKEL (reference sequence). CDR3 size: 13 residues. With V trimmed by 7 bases and J by 4 bases, 5 bases remained unmatched. CDR3 DNA sequence: TGTGCCAGCACCCCCACAGGGGGCACTGAAGCTTTCTTT. Encoded protein: CASTPTGGTEAFF.

This clonotype was counted only a few times. The chain links TRBV19 to TRBJ2-7, with D possibly being TRBD1 or TRBD2 (5 bases each). Germline V gene data show CDR1 as LNHDA and CDR2 as SQIVND (reference sequence). This CDR3 contains 13 residues. Trimming removed 4 bases at V and 0 bases at J, with 7 bases between. CDR3 loop: CASSNGASYEQYF. In DNA, the CDR3 is TGTGCCAGTAGTAACGGGGCCTCCTACGAGCAGTACTTC.

This clonotype was counted between two and nine times. The chain has TRBV6-6 and TRBJ2-7; D is perhaps TRBD1 or TRBD2 (5 bases each). This CDR3 comprises 15 residues. The V gene's germline CDR1 is MNHNY and CDR2 SVGAGI (reference sequence). V shed 6 bases and J shed 0 bases, with 15 bases lying between them. The CDR3: CASRRVRDGSYEQYF. The CDR3 region has the DNA TGTGCCAGCAGGCGGGTCCGGGACGGCTCCTACGAGCAGTACTTC.